This is a list of T cell receptor beta chains from one sample in a study of molecular identifiers for immune sequencing clone quantification. TCRdb reprocessed the PCR reads with MiXCR, giving one entry per CDR3 protein. The repertoire holds around 89,000 distinct CDR3 sequences, with around 19% as singletons. The sequenced sample consisted of naive CD8+ T cells from blood, with Jurkat cell RNA spiked in. Receptors originate from a human donor in good health. Some libraries in this study had Jurkat cell RNA spiked in. The CDR3 runs from the conserved cysteine through the conserved F or W. A D gene is named only where the DNA matches it firmly. Clone size appears in some rows only: once, few, many, or a class for an expanded clone.

>TRBJ2-3|.|many|TRBV7-9
CASSPPTSTDTQYF
TGTGCCAGCAGCCCGCCGACCAGCACAGATACGCAGTATTTT
>TRBJ2-3|.|many|TRBV7-8
CASSPRLYITDTQYF
TGTGCCAGCAGCCCTAGGCTCTATATTACAGATACGCAGTATTTT
>TRBJ1-1|.|many|TRBV12-3/TRBV12-4
CASTLLPRGLDTEAFF
TGTGCCAGCACCCTCCTCCCCAGGGGTCTTGACACTGAAGCTTTCTTT
>TRBJ1-1|.|many|TRBV12-3/TRBV12-4
CASSSGSGGPNTEAFF
TGTGCCAGCAGTTCGGGATCGGGCGGGCCGAACACTGAAGCTTTCTTT
>TRBJ1-1|TRBD1|many|TRBV9
CASSEGTGGLTEAFF
TGTGCCAGCAGCGAGGGGACAGGGGGCCTCACTGAAGCTTTCTTT
>TRBJ2-1|.|many|TRBV12-3/TRBV12-4
CASSFSVGDNEQFF
TGTGCCAGCAGTTTTTCGGTAGGGGACAATGAGCAGTTCTTC
>TRBJ2-5|.|.|TRBV13
CVSSLGVGVGGVEPETQYF
TGTGTCAGCAGCTTAGGCGTAGGGGTCGGGGGCGTGGAGCCAGAGACCCAGTACTTC
>TRBJ2-3|.|many|TRBV6-5
CASSYGGSTDTQYF
TGTGCCAGCAGTTACGGGGGGTCCACAGATACGCAGTATTTT
>TRBJ1-1|.|many|TRBV6-5
CASSARVGATEAFF
TGTGCCAGCAGTGCCAGGGTAGGGGCCACTGAAGCTTTCTTT
>TRBJ2-7|.|many|TRBV28
CASKDPGTYEQYF
TGTGCCAGCAAAGACCCGGGCACCTACGAGCAGTACTTC
>TRBJ1-5|.|many|TRBV7-9
CASSLMGDSNQPQHF
TGTGCCAGCAGCCTAATGGGGGATAGCAATCAGCCCCAGCATTTT
>TRBJ2-5|TRBD2|many|TRBV2
CASSEAVVVLAWQTQYF
TGTGCCAGCAGTGAAGCGGTGGTGGTACTAGCGTGGCAGACCCAGTACTTC
>TRBJ2-3|.|many|TRBV5-6
CASSLWGLRLYADTQYF
TGTGCCAGCAGCTTGTGGGGACTGAGGCTCTACGCAGATACGCAGTATTTT
>TRBJ1-3|.|many|TRBV4-2
CASSQDRNSNSGNTIYF
TGTGCCAGCAGCCAAGATCGGAACAGCAACTCTGGAAACACCATATATTTT
>TRBJ1-1|.|many|TRBV6-5
CASSLGTSTEAFF
TGTGCCAGCAGTCTAGGGACATCCACTGAAGCTTTCTTT
>TRBJ2-3|.|many|TRBV28
CASSPRDTQYF
TGTGCCAGCAGTCCGAGGGATACGCAGTATTTT
>TRBJ2-7|.|many|TRBV18
CASSLVGGSYEQYF
TGTGCCAGCTCACTCGTGGGGGGTTCCTACGAGCAGTACTTC
>TRBJ2-6|.|many|TRBV7-6
CASSLVGGLSGANVLTF
TGTGCCAGCAGCTTAGTAGGTGGGCTCTCTGGGGCCAACGTCCTGACTTTC